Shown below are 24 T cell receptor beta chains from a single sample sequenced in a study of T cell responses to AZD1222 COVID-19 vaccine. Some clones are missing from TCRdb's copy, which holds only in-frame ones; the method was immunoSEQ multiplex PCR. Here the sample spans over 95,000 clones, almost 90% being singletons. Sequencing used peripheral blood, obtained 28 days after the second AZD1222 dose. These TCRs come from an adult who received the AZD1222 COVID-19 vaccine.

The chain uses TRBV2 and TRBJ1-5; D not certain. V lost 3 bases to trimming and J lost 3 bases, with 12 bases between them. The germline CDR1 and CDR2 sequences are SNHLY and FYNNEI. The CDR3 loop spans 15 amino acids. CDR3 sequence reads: CASSDQIADNQPQHF. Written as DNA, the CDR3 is TGTGCCAGCAGTGATCAGATAGCGGACAATCAGCCCCAGCATTTT. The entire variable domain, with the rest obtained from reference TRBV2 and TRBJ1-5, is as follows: EPEVTQTPSHQVTQMGQEVILRCVPISNHLYFYWYRQILGQKVEFLVSFYNNEISEKSEIFDDQFSVERPDGSNFTLKIRSTKLEDSAMYFCASSDQIADNQPQHFGDGTRLSIL.

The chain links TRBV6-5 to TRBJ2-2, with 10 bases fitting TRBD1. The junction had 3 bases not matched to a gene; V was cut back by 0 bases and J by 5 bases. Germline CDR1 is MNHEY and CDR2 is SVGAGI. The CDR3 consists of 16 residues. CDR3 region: CASSYSGTGETGELFF. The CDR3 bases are TGTGCCAGCAGTTACTCCGGGACAGGGGAGACCGGGGAGCTGTTTTTT.

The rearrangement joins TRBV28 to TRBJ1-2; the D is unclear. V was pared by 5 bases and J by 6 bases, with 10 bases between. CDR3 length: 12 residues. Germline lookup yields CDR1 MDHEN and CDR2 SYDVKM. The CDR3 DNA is TGTGCCAGCAGTCCCATTATGGATGGCTACACCTTC. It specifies CASSPIMDGYTF.

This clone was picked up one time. CDR3 sequence: CASSIIWTDYTGELFF. The CDR3 nucleotides are TGTGCCAGTAGTATTATTTGGACAGATTACACCGGGGAGCTGTTTTTT. V and J are TRBV19 and TRBJ2-2; D might be TRBD1 (6 bases). The V end lost 3 bases, the J end lost 3 bases, and 14 bases lay between the germline ends. From germline, CDR1 is LNHDA and CDR2 SQIVND (reference sequence). The CDR3 covers 16 residues.

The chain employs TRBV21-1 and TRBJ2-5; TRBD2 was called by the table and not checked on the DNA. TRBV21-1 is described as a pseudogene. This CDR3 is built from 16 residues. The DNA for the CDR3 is TGTGCCAGCACCAACGGGGACCTACCGGGGGGGGAGACCCAGTACTTC. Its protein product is CASTNGDLPGGETQYF.

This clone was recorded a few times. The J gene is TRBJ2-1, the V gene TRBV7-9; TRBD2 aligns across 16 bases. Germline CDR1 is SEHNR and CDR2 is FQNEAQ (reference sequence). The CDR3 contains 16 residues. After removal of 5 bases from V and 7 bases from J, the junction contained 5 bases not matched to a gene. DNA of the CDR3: TGTGCCAGCAGCCTGGGACTAGCGGGAGGGCAAAATGAGCAGTTCTTC. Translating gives CASSLGLAGGQNEQFF.

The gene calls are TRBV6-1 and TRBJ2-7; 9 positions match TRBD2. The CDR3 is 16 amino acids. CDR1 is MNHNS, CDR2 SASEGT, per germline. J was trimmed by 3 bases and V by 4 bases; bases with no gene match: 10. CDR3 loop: CASSAKTSGGIYEQYF. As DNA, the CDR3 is TGTGCCAGCAGTGCCAAGACTAGCGGAGGAATCTACGAGCAGTACTTC.

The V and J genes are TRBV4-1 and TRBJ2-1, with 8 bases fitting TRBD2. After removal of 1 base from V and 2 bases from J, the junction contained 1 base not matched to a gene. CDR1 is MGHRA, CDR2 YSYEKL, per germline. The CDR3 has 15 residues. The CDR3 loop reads CASSQAGGPYNEQFF. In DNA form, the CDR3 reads TGCGCCAGCAGCCAAGCGGGAGGGCCCTACAATGAGCAGTTCTTC.

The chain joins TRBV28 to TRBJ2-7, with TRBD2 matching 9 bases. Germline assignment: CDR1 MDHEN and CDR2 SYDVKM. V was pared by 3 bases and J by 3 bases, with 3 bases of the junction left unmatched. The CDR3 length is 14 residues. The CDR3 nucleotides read TGTGCCAGCAGTTTCGCGGGGGGGGTCTACGAGCAGTACTTC. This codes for CASSFAGGVYEQYF.

The CDR3 here is CASSLLQGGDQPQHF. Written as DNA, the CDR3 is TGTGCCAGCAGCTTGCTCCAGGGAGGCGATCAGCCCCAGCATTTT. The V gene is TRBV5-8, the J gene TRBJ1-5; maybe TRBD1 (5 bases). V was pared by 1 base and J by 5 bases, with 13 bases between. The CDR3 has 15 amino acids. Per germline, CDR1 SGHTS and CDR2 YDEGEE. The full variable domain, rest sourced from reference TRBV5-8 and TRBJ1-5, is EAGVTQSPTHLIKTRGQQATLRCSPISGHTSVYWYQQALGLGLQFLLWYDEGEERNRGNFPPRFSGRQFPNYSSELNVNALELEDSALYLCASSLLQGGDQPQHFGDGTRLSIL.

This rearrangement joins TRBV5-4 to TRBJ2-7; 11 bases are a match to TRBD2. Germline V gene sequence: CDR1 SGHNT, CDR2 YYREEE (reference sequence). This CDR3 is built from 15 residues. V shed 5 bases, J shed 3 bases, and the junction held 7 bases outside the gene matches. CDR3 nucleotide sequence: TGTGCCAGCAGACAGGGACTAGCGGTCCACTACGAGCAGTACTTC. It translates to CASRQGLAVHYEQYF.

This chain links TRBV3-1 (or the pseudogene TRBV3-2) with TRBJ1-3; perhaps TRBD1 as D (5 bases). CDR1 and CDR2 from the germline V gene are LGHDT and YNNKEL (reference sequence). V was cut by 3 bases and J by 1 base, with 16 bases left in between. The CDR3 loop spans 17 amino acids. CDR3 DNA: TGTGCCAGCAGCCAGGCGGGAGGGGTCATTTCTGGAAACACCATATATTTT. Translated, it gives CASSQAGGVISGNTIYF.

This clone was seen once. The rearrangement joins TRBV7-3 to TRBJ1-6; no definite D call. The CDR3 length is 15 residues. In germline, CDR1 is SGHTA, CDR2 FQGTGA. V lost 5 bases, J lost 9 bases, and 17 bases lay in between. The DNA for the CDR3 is TGTGCCAGCAGCCCTGACTCGACCCGGGGTTCACCCCTCCACTTT. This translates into CASSPDSTRGSPLHF.

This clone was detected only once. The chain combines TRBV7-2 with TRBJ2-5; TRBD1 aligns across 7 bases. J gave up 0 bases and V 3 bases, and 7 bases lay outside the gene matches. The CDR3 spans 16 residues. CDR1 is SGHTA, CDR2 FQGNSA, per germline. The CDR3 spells CASSFKGTVYQETQYF. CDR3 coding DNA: TGTGCCAGCAGCTTTAAAGGGACAGTCTACCAAGAGACCCAGTACTTC.

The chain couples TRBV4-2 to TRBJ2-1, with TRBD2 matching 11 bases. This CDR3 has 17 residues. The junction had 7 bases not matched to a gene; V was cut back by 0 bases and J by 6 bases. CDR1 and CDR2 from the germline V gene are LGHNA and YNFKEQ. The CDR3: CASSQDQVLAGANEQFF. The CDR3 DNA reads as TGTGCCAGCAGCCAAGATCAAGTACTAGCGGGAGCCAATGAGCAGTTCTTC.

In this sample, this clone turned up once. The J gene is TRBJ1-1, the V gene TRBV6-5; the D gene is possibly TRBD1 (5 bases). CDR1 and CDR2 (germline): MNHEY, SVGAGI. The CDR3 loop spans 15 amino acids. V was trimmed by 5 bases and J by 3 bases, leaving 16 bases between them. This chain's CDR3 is CASSLTGNGDTEAFF. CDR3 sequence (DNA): TGTGCCAGCAGTCTCACAGGAAACGGTGACACTGAAGCTTTCTTT.

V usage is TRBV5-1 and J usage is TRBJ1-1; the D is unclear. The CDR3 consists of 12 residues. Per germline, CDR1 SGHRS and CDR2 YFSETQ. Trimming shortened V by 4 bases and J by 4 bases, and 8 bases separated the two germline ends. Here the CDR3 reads CASSTGSTEAFF. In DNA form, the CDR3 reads TGCGCCAGCAGCACGGGCAGCACTGAAGCTTTCTTT.

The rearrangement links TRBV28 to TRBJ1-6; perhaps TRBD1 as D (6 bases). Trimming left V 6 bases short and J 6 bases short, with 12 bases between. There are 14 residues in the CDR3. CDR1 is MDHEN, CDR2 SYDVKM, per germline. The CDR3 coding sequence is TGTGCCAGCAGCCCCAGGGGAAGTAATTCACCCCTCCACTTT. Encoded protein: CASSPRGSNSPLHF. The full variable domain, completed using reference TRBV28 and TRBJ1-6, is DVKVTQSSRYLVKRTGEKVFLECVQDMDHENMFWYRQDPGLGLRLIYFSYDVKMKEKGDIPEGYSVSREKKERFSLILESASTNQTSMYLCASSPRGSNSPLHFGNGTRLTVT.

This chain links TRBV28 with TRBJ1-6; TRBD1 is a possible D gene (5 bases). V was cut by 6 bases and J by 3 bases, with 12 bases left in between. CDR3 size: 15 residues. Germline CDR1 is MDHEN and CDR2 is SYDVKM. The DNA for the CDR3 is TGTGCCAGCAGAAGAGGGACCTACTATAATTCACCCCTCCACTTT. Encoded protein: CASRRGTYYNSPLHF.

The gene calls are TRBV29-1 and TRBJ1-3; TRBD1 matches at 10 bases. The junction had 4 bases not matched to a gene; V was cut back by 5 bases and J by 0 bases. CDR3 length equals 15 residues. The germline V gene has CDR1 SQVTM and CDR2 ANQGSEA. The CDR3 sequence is CSVRTGGSSGNTIYF. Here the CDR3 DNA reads TGCAGCGTTAGGACAGGGGGAAGCTCTGGAAACACCATATATTTT.

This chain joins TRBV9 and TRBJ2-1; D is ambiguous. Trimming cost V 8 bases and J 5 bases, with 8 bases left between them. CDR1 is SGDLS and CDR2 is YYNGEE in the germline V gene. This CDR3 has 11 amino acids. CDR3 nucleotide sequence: TGTGCCAGTGGGCAAAACAATGAGCAGTTCTTC. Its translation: CASGQNNEQFF. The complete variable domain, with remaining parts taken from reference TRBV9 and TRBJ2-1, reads DSGVTQTPKHLITATGQRVTLRCSPRSGDLSVYWYQQSLDQGLQFLIQYYNGEERAKGNILERFSAQQFPDLHSELNLSSLELGDSALYFCASGQNNEQFFGPGTRLTVL.

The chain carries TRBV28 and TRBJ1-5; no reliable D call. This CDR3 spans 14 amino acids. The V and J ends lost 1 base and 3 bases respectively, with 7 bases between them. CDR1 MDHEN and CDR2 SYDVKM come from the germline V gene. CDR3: CASSLLGNNQPQHF. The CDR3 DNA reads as TGTGCCAGCAGTTTATTGGGGAACAATCAGCCCCAGCATTTT.

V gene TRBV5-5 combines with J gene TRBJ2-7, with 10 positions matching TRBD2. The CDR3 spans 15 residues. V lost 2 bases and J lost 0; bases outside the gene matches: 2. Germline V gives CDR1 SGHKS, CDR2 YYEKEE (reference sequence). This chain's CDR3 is CASSFLAGVSYEQYF. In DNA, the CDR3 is TGTGCCAGCAGCTTTCTAGCGGGAGTCTCCTACGAGCAGTACTTC.

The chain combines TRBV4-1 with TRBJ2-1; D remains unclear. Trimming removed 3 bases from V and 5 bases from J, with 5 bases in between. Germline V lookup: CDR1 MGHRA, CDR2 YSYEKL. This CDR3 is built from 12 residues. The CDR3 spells CASSQLDNEQFF. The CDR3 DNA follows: TGCGCCAGCAGCCAGCTAGACAATGAGCAGTTCTTC.